The 28 T cell receptor beta chains reported below all come from one sample, sequenced in a study of blood T cell repertoires in COVID-19. Profiling relied on immunoSEQ multiplex PCR, and the TCRdb table lists in-frame clones only, not all of them. The table records 200,000 to 250,000 clones, 70% to 90% of them present only once. The specimen sequenced was peripheral blood. The source of these receptors is a woman aged 40 to 55 with acute or convalescent COVID-19.

In its sample, this clone was seen once. The V and J genes are TRBV11-3 and TRBJ2-1; TRBD1 matches at 10 bases. The V gene end was trimmed by 4 bases and the J gene end by 9 bases; junction bases not matched to a gene: 12. The CDR3 loop spans 16 amino acids. The germline V gene has CDR1 SGHNT and CDR2 YENEEA. The CDR3 DNA reads TGTGCCAGCAGCTCCGGGGGGAGGGACAGGGGTCCTGAGCAGTTCTTC. This gives the protein CASSSGGRDRGPEQFF.

The rearrangement joins TRBV5-4 to TRBJ1-1; 7 nucleotides align to TRBD1. The V gene end was trimmed by 3 bases and the J gene end by 0 bases; junction bases not matched to a gene: 2. This CDR3 is built from 14 residues. Germline V CDR1 and CDR2: SGHNT, YYREEE (reference sequence). CDR3 in amino acids: CASSWTGMNTEAFF. DNA for the CDR3: TGTGCCAGCAGCTGGACAGGAATGAACACTGAAGCTTTCTTT. Full variable domain (rest looked up from reference TRBV5-4 and TRBJ1-1): ETGVTQSPTHLIKTRGQQVTLRCSSQSGHNTVSWYQQALGQGPQFIFQYYREEENGRGNFPPRFSGLQFPNYSSELNVNALELDDSALYLCASSWTGMNTEAFFGQGTRLTVV.

The V call is TRBV6-4, the J call TRBJ2-2, with TRBD2 identical over 7 bases. This CDR3 is built from 16 residues. CDR1 is MRHNA and CDR2 is SNTAGT in the germline V gene. With V trimmed by 6 bases and J by 1 base, 8 bases remained unmatched. Here the CDR3 reads CASSVESGGNTGELFF. The CDR3 coding sequence is TGTGCCAGCAGCGTCGAGTCGGGGGGGAACACCGGGGAGCTGTTTTTT.

The chain is built from TRBV7-7 and TRBJ1-3, with TRBD1 matching over 8 bases. J gave up 7 bases and V 6 bases, and 11 bases lay outside the gene matches. Germline-derived CDR1 and CDR2 are SSHAT and FNYEAQ (reference sequence). CDR3 length: 15 residues. The CDR3 here is CASSRAGGLGNTIYF. CDR3 DNA: TGTGCCAGCAGTCGGGCAGGGGGCTTGGGCAACACCATATATTTT.

CDR3 loop: CASRGGSDSSPLHF. The CDR3 DNA sequence: TGTGCCAGCAGAGGGGGTTCGGATTCTTCACCCCTCCACTTT. The chain is built from TRBV28 and TRBJ1-6; D is perhaps TRBD1 (6 bases). CDR1 is MDHEN and CDR2 is SYDVKM in the germline V gene. Trimming stripped 6 bases from V and 9 bases from J, with 15 bases between. The CDR3 length is 14 residues.

A word on this clone: The same CDR3 also results from other DNA sequences found in this sample. The rearrangement uses TRBV5-1 and TRBJ2-5; the D gene is possibly TRBD2 (7 bases). The CDR3 sequence is 15 residues long. Germline-derived CDR1 and CDR2 are SGHRS and YFSETQ. V was pared by 0 bases and J by 4 bases, with 13 bases between. The chain's CDR3 is CASSLGRGAGETQYF. The CDR3 bases are TGCGCCAGCAGCTTGGGCCGGGGGGCGGGAGAGACCCAGTACTTC.

The J gene is TRBJ1-2, the V gene TRBV5-1; D possibly corresponds to TRBD1 (5 bases). CDR1 is SGHRS, CDR2 YFSETQ, per germline. There are 14 residues in the CDR3. V gave up 4 bases and J gave up 4 bases, with 14 bases separating them. CDR3 bases: TGCGCCAGCAGCCGCGGAGACAGCAGCTATGGCTACACCTTC. Translating gives CASSRGDSSYGYTF.

The gene calls are TRBV5-6 and TRBJ1-2; D is unclear. CDR3 length equals 14 residues. From germline, CDR1 is SGHDT and CDR2 YYEEEE. The germline V and J ends were trimmed by 0 bases and 2 bases, with 8 bases remaining between them. The CDR3 region has the DNA TGTGCCAGCAGCTTGGCCTTAGCAAACTATGGCTACACCTTC. Amino acid sequence: CASSLALANYGYTF.

The gene calls are TRBV24-1 and TRBJ2-2, with 10 bases lining up with TRBD1. CDR1 is KGHDR and CDR2 is SFDVKD in the germline V gene. The CDR3 contains 16 residues. V shed 3 bases, J shed 2 bases, and the junction held 2 bases outside the gene matches. CDR3 residues: CATSDRDRGNTGELFF. CDR3 coding DNA: TGTGCCACCAGTGATAGGGACAGGGGAAACACCGGGGAGCTGTTTTTT.

The chain links TRBV11-2 to TRBJ2-1; 8 bases line up with TRBD2. Germline CDR1 is SGHAT and CDR2 is FQNNGV. V dropped 7 bases and J dropped 8; count of bases not matched to a gene: 16. The CDR3 is made up of 16 amino acids. CDR3 sequence reads: CASTSSGGQRIDEQFF. The CDR3 DNA is TGTGCCAGCACCTCCTCGGGGGGGCAAAGGATAGATGAGCAGTTCTTC.

This clone is a singleton in its sample. A junction end diverges from the germline sequence, so it may reflect a read error. The chain couples TRBV6-1 to TRBJ1-2; D is perhaps TRBD1 (5 bases). Per the germline V gene, CDR1 is MNHNS and CDR2 is SASEGT. This CDR3 has 16 residues. CDR3 bases: TGTGCCAGCAGGGAAGAGGATACAGGTGTGATCTATGGCTACACCTTC. Translation gives CASREEDTGVIYGYTF.

This clone was counted a few times. V is TRBV7-2 and J is TRBJ2-6; D is unclear. Germline values: CDR1 SGHTA, CDR2 FQGNSA. V was clipped by 5 bases and J by 1 base, with 9 bases between them. The CDR3 extends over 15 amino acids. CDR3 sequence reads: CASSLGLSGANVLTF. The CDR3 bases are TGTGCCAGCAGCCTAGGTTTATCTGGGGCCAACGTCCTGACTTTC. Variable domain in full (rest from reference TRBV7-2 and TRBJ2-6): GAGVSQSPSNKVTEKGKDVELRCDPISGHTALYWYRQSLGQGLEFLIYFQGNSAPDKSGLPSDRFSAERTGGSVSTLTIQRTQQEDSAVYLCASSLGLSGANVLTFGAGSRLTVL.

V is TRBV30 and J is TRBJ1-6; 8 bases are a match to TRBD1. The CDR3 is made up of 13 amino acids. The germline V gene encodes CDR1 GTSNPN and CDR2 SVGIG (reference sequence). V lost 2 bases and J lost 8; bases outside the gene matches: 2. CDR3 region: CAWSTGGYSPLHF. CDR3 in DNA: TGTGCCTGGAGTACAGGGGGTTATTCACCCCTCCACTTT.

The genes are TRBV4-1 and TRBJ2-4; a possible D gene is TRBD1 (5 bases). Germline CDR1 is MGHRA and CDR2 is YSYEKL. The CDR3 loop spans 15 amino acids. Between the trimmed V and J ends, which lost 1 base and 3 bases, there was a span of 10 bases. This chain's CDR3 is CASSQADSGKNIQYF. The CDR3 nucleotides are TGCGCCAGCAGCCAAGCCGACAGTGGCAAAAACATTCAGTACTTC.

The chain employs TRBV19 and TRBJ1-6, with 10 bases matching TRBD1. Losses at the gene ends were 3 bases for V and 11 bases for J; bases not matched to a gene: 10. This CDR3 spans 16 amino acids. The germline CDR1 and CDR2 sequences are LNHDA and SQIVND (reference sequence). The CDR3: CASSILTGGLEAPLHF. The CDR3, as DNA: TGTGCCAGTAGTATTTTGACAGGGGGCTTGGAGGCACCCCTCCACTTT. Looking up the rest from reference TRBV19 and TRBJ1-6 gives the full variable domain: DGGITQSPKYLFRKEGQNVTLSCEQNLNHDAMYWYRQDPGQGLRLIYYSQIVNDFQKGDIAEGYSVSREKKESFPLTVTSAQKNPTAFYLCASSILTGGLEAPLHFGNGTRLTVT.

This chain uses TRBV11-2 with TRBJ2-2; 7 bases align to TRBD2. Unmatched junction bases numbered 10, after V lost 6 bases and J lost 3 bases. CDR3 size: 16 residues. Germline CDR1 SGHAT, CDR2 FQNNGV. CDR3 coding DNA: TGTGCCAGCAGGGGGAGGGCTCCCCTAGACACCGGGGAGCTGTTTTTT. Protein: CASRGRAPLDTGELFF.

This chain links TRBV2 with TRBJ1-1; D is uncertain. The V and J ends lost 6 bases and 2 bases respectively, with 10 bases between them. Germline V CDR1 and CDR2: SNHLY, FYNNEI. The CDR3 runs to 13 residues. CDR3 in DNA: TGTGCCAGCAGCGGGGTCCGAAACACTGAAGCTTTCTTT. Residues: CASSGVRNTEAFF.

V gene TRBV18 combines with J gene TRBJ2-2, with D unclear. Trimming left V 9 bases short and J 7 bases short, with 9 bases between. Germline loops: CDR1 KGHSH, CDR2 LQKENI. This CDR3 is built from 11 residues. The CDR3 loop is CASANGGELFF. CDR3 nucleotides: TGTGCCAGTGCCAACGGCGGGGAGCTGTTTTTT.

Remarks on this clone: Distinct nucleotide sequences in the sample also encode this CDR3. The chain is built from TRBV5-5 and TRBJ2-5, with TRBD1 as a possible D gene (6 bases). The germline V and J ends were trimmed by 6 bases and 5 bases, with 17 bases remaining between them. In germline, CDR1 is SGHKS, CDR2 YYEKEE (reference sequence). CDR3 length: 14 amino acids. The CDR3 bases are TGTGCCAGCAAGACCGGTGGGGGCGGGGAGACCCAGTACTTC. This sequence encodes CASKTGGGGETQYF.

This sequence joins TRBV29-1 and TRBJ2-6, with 7 bases identical to TRBD1. This CDR3 contains 18 residues. With 6 bases clipped from V and 3 bases from J, the junction kept 17 bases outside the gene matches. CDR1 and CDR2 from the germline V gene are SQVTM and ANQGSEA. The CDR3 DNA follows: TGCAGCGTCCTCGGACCGACAGGGCCCCTGGGTGGGGCCAACGTCCTGACTTTC. Translation gives CSVLGPTGPLGGANVLTF.

The chain has TRBV6-6 and TRBJ2-7; 11 bases are a match to TRBD1. The CDR3 runs 17 residues. Trimming cost V 5 bases and J 0 bases; bases outside gene matches: 9. In germline, CDR1 is MNHNY, CDR2 SVGAGI (reference sequence). This chain's CDR3 is CASSPQLGTGGSYEQYV. The CDR3 DNA is TGTGCCAGCAGTCCTCAGCTAGGGACAGGGGGCTCCTACGAGCAGTACGTC.

This clone has more than one count but fewer than ten. V is TRBV5-1 and J is TRBJ1-2; 7 positions match TRBD1. Germline lookup yields CDR1 SGHRS and CDR2 YFSETQ. V lost 4 bases, J lost 4 bases, and 7 bases stayed unmatched. The CDR3 totals 14 residues. CDR3 amino acids: CASSGQVSSYGYTF. In nucleotides, the CDR3 is TGCGCCAGCAGCGGACAGGTCTCCTCCTATGGCTACACCTTC. The full variable domain, in which reference TRBV5-1 and TRBJ1-2 provide the parts outside the CDR3, is KAGVTQTPRYLIKTRGQQVTLSCSPISGHRSVSWYQQTPGQGLQFLFEYFSETQRNKGNFPGRFSGRQFSNSRSEMNVSTLELGDSALYLCASSGQVSSYGYTFGSGTRLTVV.

The rearrangement joins TRBV27 to TRBJ2-5, with 8 bases fitting TRBD1. The CDR3 spans 13 residues. Looked up from germline, CDR1 is MNHEY and CDR2 is SMNVEV (reference sequence). The J segment lost 5 bases and the V segment lost 4 bases, leaving 3 bases of the junction unmatched. As DNA, the CDR3 is TGTGCCAGCAGTTCCACAGGGGGGGAGACCCAGTACTTC. Its protein product is CASSSTGGETQYF.

The chain combines TRBV6-5 with TRBJ2-1; D gene uncertain. This CDR3 spans 13 amino acids. V lost 10 bases and J lost 8, with 18 bases in between. Germline assignment: CDR1 MNHEY and CDR2 SVGAGI. The DNA for the CDR3 is TGTGCCACCCAGTTAAACCCCGGGTATGAGCAGTTCTTC. It translates to CATQLNPGYEQFF.

The chain carries TRBV12-3 or TRBV12-4 and TRBJ1-2; D remains unclear. The CDR3 spans 13 residues. Trimming removed 7 bases from V and 0 bases from J, with 9 bases in between. The CDR3 sequence is CASNSIANYGYTF. As DNA, the CDR3 is TGTGCCAGCAACTCTATAGCTAACTATGGCTACACCTTC.

The gene calls are TRBV5-6 and TRBJ2-1, with 8 bases fitting TRBD2. Losses at the gene ends were 6 bases for V and 4 bases for J; bases not matched to a gene: 9. The germline CDR1 and CDR2 sequences are SGHDT and YYEEEE. The CDR3 length is 15 residues. CDR3 sequence reads: CASTSRRGVYNEQFF. CDR3 nucleotide sequence: TGTGCCAGCACCAGCCGGCGGGGGGTATACAATGAGCAGTTCTTC.

The rearrangement links TRBV5-1 to TRBJ2-5; 8 bases are a match to TRBD1. The J segment lost 5 bases and the V segment lost 7 bases, leaving 10 bases of the junction unmatched. CDR1 SGHRS and CDR2 YFSETQ come from the germline V gene. This CDR3 comprises 14 residues. CDR3 sequence reads: CASAPLTGDETQYF. DNA of the CDR3: TGCGCCAGCGCTCCTTTGACAGGGGATGAGACCCAGTACTTC. The variable domain in full, with the rest retrieved from reference TRBV5-1 and TRBJ2-5, is KAGVTQTPRYLIKTRGQQVTLSCSPISGHRSVSWYQQTPGQGLQFLFEYFSETQRNKGNFPGRFSGRQFSNSRSEMNVSTLELGDSALYLCASAPLTGDETQYFGPGTRLLVL.

The V call is TRBV3-1 (or the pseudogene TRBV3-2), the J call TRBJ2-5, with 13 bases aligning to TRBD2. In germline, CDR1 is LGHDT, CDR2 YNNKEL (reference sequence). V shed 0 bases and J 1 base; nucleotides not matched to a gene: 5. This CDR3 has 18 amino acids. CDR3 sequence reads: CASSQDRRLAGGQETQYF. The CDR3 coding sequence is TGTGCCAGCAGCCAAGACCGGAGACTAGCGGGGGGCCAAGAGACCCAGTACTTC.